The sequence of this T cell receptor beta chain was determined in a study of siplizumab effects on memory and regulatory T cells. The assay was immunoSEQ multiplex PCR, and TCRdb's table has in-frame clones only and misses some. The sample consists of 50,000 to 55,000 clones, over 90% of them appearing once. V was clipped by 6 bases and J by 7 bases, with 12 bases between them. The CDR3 is 12 amino acids. The germline V gene has CDR1 PRHDT and CDR2 FYEKMQ (reference sequence). The chain joins TRBV13 to TRBJ1-2; D is undetermined. Sequencing was done on a sample of CD8+ T cells sorted from blood. The receptor comes from a human donor in good health. CDR3 amino acids: CASSDIGSGYTF. The CDR3 DNA follows: TGTGCCAGCAGTGATATAGGCTCTGGCTACACCTTC.